Below, 25 T cell receptor beta chains from the same sample are listed, as sequenced in a study of blood T cells in healthy people across ages. A sample-barcoded 5' primer and a J-beta primer mix were used in a second PCR of roughly 6 to 11 cycles. In TCRdb, the 5' RACE reads were re-called with MiXCR into one record per CDR3 protein. The data hold 550,000 to 600,000 distinct CDR3 sequences, with roughly 29% observed a single time. Sequenced: blood. The origin of the receptors is a woman aged 70-85 years in good health.

This clonotype has a handful of counts. The chain links TRBV4-2 to TRBJ1-4; the match to TRBD1 covers 7 bases. The CDR3 runs to 16 residues. The J segment lost 4 bases and the V segment lost 0 bases, leaving 5 bases of the junction unmatched. Germline lookup yields CDR1 LGHNA and CDR2 YNFKEQ. CDR3 nucleotides: TGTGCCAGCAGCCAAGATTGGGGACAGAATAATGAAAAACTGTTTTTT. It translates to CASSQDWGQNNEKLFF.

DNA for the CDR3: TGCAGTGCTAGAGCCCGGGACAGGGCATTGGACACTGAAGCTTTCTTT. As protein: CSARARDRALDTEAFF. The V call is TRBV20-1, the J call TRBJ1-1; 9 bases are a match to TRBD1. The CDR3 length is 16 residues. The trim removed 1 base at V and 3 bases at J, leaving 9 bases unmatched. In germline, CDR1 is DFQATT, CDR2 SNEGSKA (reference sequence).

The chain combines TRBV4-3 with TRBJ2-3; TRBD2 agrees at 8 bases. The length of the CDR3 is 14 residues. Germline-derived CDR1 and CDR2 are LGHNA and YSLEER. V lost 4 bases, J lost 6 bases, and 6 bases stayed unmatched. CDR3 protein: CASSPGLVADTQYF. CDR3 DNA sequence: TGCGCCAGCAGCCCGGGACTAGTTGCGGATACGCAGTATTTT.

This clonotype was seen more than once but under ten times. The J gene is TRBJ2-5, the V gene TRBV7-2, with 10 positions matching TRBD1. Near its end, the DNA agrees better with TRBJ2-7, so the J call may be wrong. Germline V gives CDR1 SGHTA, CDR2 FQGNSA. This CDR3 is 15 amino acids long. CDR3 in DNA: TGTGCCAGCAGCTCAGACAGGGGGCAAGGCTACGAGCAGTACTTC. It specifies CASSSDRGQGYEQYF.

The chain links TRBV29-1 to TRBJ2-3; 7 nucleotides agree with TRBD1. CDR1 is SQVTM, CDR2 ANQGSEA, per germline. The CDR3 runs to 10 residues. V lost 7 bases, J lost 9 bases, and 4 bases stayed unmatched. This CDR3 reads CSGGQNTQYF. CDR3 nucleotides: TGCAGCGGGGGACAGAACACGCAGTATTTT.

CDR3 loop: CSAPGQTHQETQYF. The CDR3 DNA is TGCAGTGCCCCCGGACAGACCCACCAAGAGACCCAGTACTTC. The chain carries TRBV20-1 and TRBJ2-5; maybe TRBD1 (6 bases). Germline assignment: CDR1 DFQATT and CDR2 SNEGSKA (reference sequence). This CDR3 comprises 14 residues. The V end lost 6 bases, the J end lost 0 bases, and 14 bases lay between the germline ends.

The V and J genes are TRBV7-6 and TRBJ1-4; a possible D gene is TRBD1 (5 bases). The length of the CDR3 is 17 residues. CDR1 and CDR2 from the germline V gene are SGHVS and FNYEAQ. V gave up 1 base and J gave up 3 bases, with 15 bases separating them. The DNA of the CDR3 is TGTGCCAGCAGCTTAGTCGGGGGAATACGGGCTAATGAAAAACTGTTTTTT. It yields the protein CASSLVGGIRANEKLFF.

The CDR3 bases are TGTGCCAGCAACCCACAGGGGAACGACAACACCGGGGAGCTGTTTTTT. It encodes CASNPQGNDNTGELFF. The chain employs TRBV6-5 and TRBJ2-2, with 7 bases identical to TRBD1. The V segment lost 7 bases and the J segment 2 bases; nucleotides outside the gene matches: 10. The CDR3 consists of 16 residues. Germline assignment: CDR1 MNHEY and CDR2 SVGAGI.

V is TRBV25-1 and J is TRBJ2-2, with 7 nucleotides matching TRBD2. Looked up from germline, CDR1 is MGHDK and CDR2 is SYGVNS. The CDR3 contains 13 residues. Trimming cost V 5 bases and J 4 bases; bases outside gene matches: 1. CDR3 coding DNA: TGTGCCAGCAGTCGCGGGGGCACCGGGGAGCTGTTTTTT. As protein: CASSRGGTGELFF. Supplemented by reference TRBV25-1 and TRBJ2-2, the full variable domain reads EADIYQTPRYLVIGTGKKITLECSQTMGHDKMYWYQQDPGMELHLIHYSYGVNSTEKGDLSSESTVSRIRTEHFPLTLESARPSHTSQYLCASSRGGTGELFFGEGSRLTVL.

The V call is TRBV29-1, the J call TRBJ1-1, with 7 nucleotides matching TRBD1. J lost 1 base, V lost 5 bases, and 4 bases had no gene match. Germline V CDR1 and CDR2: SQVTM, ANQGSEA. This CDR3 contains 13 residues. The chain's CDR3 is CSVRQGWNTEAFF. CDR3 bases: TGCAGCGTTAGACAGGGTTGGAACACTGAAGCTTTCTTT.

There are a few counts of this clonotype. The CDR3 DNA reads as TGTGCCAGCAGCTTAGGCGGGAGCAGTATTCAGTACTTC. It specifies CASSLGGSSIQYF. The rearrangement links TRBV7-3 to TRBJ2-4, with 7 bases fitting TRBD2. The CDR3 is made up of 13 amino acids. CDR1 is SGHTA and CDR2 is FQGTGA in the germline V gene. Trimming removed 2 bases from V and 10 bases from J; junction bases left unmatched: 5.

This clonotype was picked up a small number of times. This chain uses TRBV6-5 with TRBJ2-7; no clear D. This CDR3 spans 14 amino acids. The germline gives CDR1 MNHEY, CDR2 SVGAGI. Trimming stripped 0 bases from V and 6 bases from J, with 12 bases between. The CDR3 coding sequence is TGTGCCAGCAGTTACTCGATCCTGGCCTTCGAGCAGTACTTC. Amino acids: CASSYSILAFEQYF.

This clonotype was recorded only once. The chain links TRBV7-2 to TRBJ2-7, with D possibly matching TRBD2 (6 bases). Germline lookup yields CDR1 SGHTA and CDR2 FQGNSA. Deletions cut 3 bases from V and 3 bases from J, with 9 bases between. The CDR3 runs to 13 residues. The CDR3 protein is CASSFVGGYEQYF. The DNA of the CDR3 is TGTGCCAGCAGCTTTGTGGGGGGCTACGAGCAGTACTTC.

The chain carries TRBV24-1 and TRBJ1-5; possibly TRBD1 for D (5 bases). The CDR3 consists of 14 residues. Trimming removed 2 bases from V and 5 bases from J, with 9 bases in between. Germline-derived CDR1 and CDR2 are KGHDR and SFDVKD. CDR3: CATSDSGSYQPQHF. CDR3 nucleotides: TGTGCCACCAGTGATTCAGGGTCCTATCAGCCCCAGCATTTT.

This clonotype was seen only a few times. This sequence joins TRBV24-1 and TRBJ2-2; D is possibly TRBD1 (6 bases). V lost 5 bases, J lost 1 base, and 13 bases lay in between. CDR3 length: 16 residues. CDR1 is KGHDR, CDR2 SFDVKD, per germline. CDR3 bases: TGTGCCACCAGTGGCCACAGGGTAGGGAACACCGGGGAGCTGTTTTTT. It codes for CATSGHRVGNTGELFF.

J is TRBJ1-2 and V is TRBV6-6; the D is unclear. Germline V CDR1 and CDR2: MNHNY, SVGAGI (reference sequence). The CDR3 totals 15 residues. V was cut by 2 bases and J by 8 bases, with 18 bases left in between. DNA of the CDR3: TGTGCCAGCAGTTACGATGCAGGCCTTTTATGGGGCTACACCTTC. It specifies CASSYDAGLLWGYTF.

This clonotype has only a few counts. CDR3 in DNA: TGTGCCAGCAGCCCAAGAGAGGGTCGAGGCTACACCTTC. Its protein product is CASSPREGRGYTF. This rearrangement joins TRBV9 to TRBJ1-2; D is ambiguous. Germline CDR1 is SGDLS and CDR2 is YYNGEE. The CDR3 has 13 amino acids. V gave up 4 bases and J gave up 8 bases, with 15 bases separating them.

A few counts support this clonotype. An end of the junction does not agree with germline; a read error may underlie this. This chain connects TRBV6-1 to TRBJ1-1; 8 bases align to TRBD1. This CDR3 is 14 amino acids long. Per germline, CDR1 MNHNS and CDR2 SASEGT. CDR3 DNA: TGTGCCTGCAGTGAAAACAGGGGGTACACTGAAGCTTTCTTT. Translated: CACSENRGYTEAFF.

This clonotype was detected only a few times. The genes are TRBV15 and TRBJ2-7; no clear D. Between the trimmed V and J ends, which lost 0 bases and 4 bases, there was a span of 10 bases. In germline, CDR1 is LNHNV, CDR2 YYDKDF (reference sequence). This CDR3 spans 14 amino acids. DNA for the CDR3: TGTGCCACCAGCAGAGATGGCATAATATACGAGCAGTACTTC. Residues: CATSRDGIIYEQYF. The variable domain in full, with the rest retrieved from reference TRBV15 and TRBJ2-7, is DAMVIQNPRYQVTQFGKPVTLSCSQTLNHNVMYWYQQKSSQAPKLLFHYYDKDFNNEADTPDNFQSRRPNTSFCFLDIRSPGLGDTAMYLCATSRDGIIYEQYFGPGTRLTVT.

The chain uses TRBV6-4 and TRBJ2-5; 8 positions match TRBD1. Germline V gives CDR1 MRHNA, CDR2 SNTAGT. Trimming cost V 5 bases and J 5 bases; bases outside gene matches: 4. This CDR3 comprises 13 residues. DNA of the CDR3: TGTGCCAGCAGTCGGGACAGGTTCGAGACCCAGTACTTC. Residues: CASSRDRFETQYF.

This clonotype was recorded a few times. The conserved phenylalanine or tryptophan is not found at the CDR3 terminus, so this likely reflects a read error. This CDR3 is CACSRLAGTQETQYL. In nucleotides, the CDR3 is TGTGCCTGCAGTCGACTAGCGGGGACTCAAGAGACCCAGTACCTC. The genes are TRBV12-3 or TRBV12-4 and TRBJ2-5; 11 bases line up with TRBD2. This CDR3 region has 15 residues.

This clonotype was observed a handful of times. The gene calls are TRBV7-9 and TRBJ1-2, with 9 bases identical to TRBD1. Looked up from germline, CDR1 is SEHNR and CDR2 is FQNEAQ (reference sequence). V dropped 1 base and J dropped 8; count of bases not matched to a gene: 5. This CDR3 contains 14 residues. The CDR3 DNA reads as TGTGCCAGCAGCTTAGTGGGACAGGGAAGAGGCTACACCTTC. The encoded protein is CASSLVGQGRGYTF.

This chain uses TRBV7-9 with TRBJ1-1, with TRBD1 as a possible D gene (6 bases). The CDR3 sequence is 16 residues long. V dropped 1 base and J dropped 0 bases, with 12 bases sitting between them. In germline, CDR1 is SEHNR, CDR2 FQNEAQ (reference sequence). CDR3 sequence reads: CASSLGRGAVNTEAFF. The CDR3 nucleotides read TGTGCCAGCAGCTTAGGGAGGGGGGCAGTGAACACTGAAGCTTTCTTT.

This chain joins TRBV6-4 and TRBJ2-3, with 11 nucleotides matching TRBD2. Germline V gene data show CDR1 as MRHNA and CDR2 as SNTAGT. V shed 2 bases and J 6 bases; nucleotides not matched to a gene: 7. This CDR3 has 16 residues. The CDR3 DNA reads as TGTGCCAGCAGTGACGGCACTAGCGGGAGACCTGATACGCAGTATTTT. Encoded protein: CASSDGTSGRPDTQYF.

V and J are TRBV7-2 and TRBJ1-5; no firm D call. Germline CDR1 reads SGHTA; CDR2 reads FQGNSA. The CDR3 sequence is 17 residues long. V lost 3 bases, J lost 0 bases, and 15 bases lay in between. CDR3 in DNA: TGTGCCAGCAGCTTTTTTGCGTCGAGAATTAGCAATCAGCCCCAGCATTTT. This sequence encodes CASSFFASRISNQPQHF.